This T cell receptor (beta chain) was captured by sequencing in a study of blood T cell repertoires in COVID-19. The germline V gene has CDR1 MNHEY and CDR2 SMNVEV (reference sequence). After removal of 9 bases from V and 0 bases from J, the junction contained 5 bases not matched to a gene. The CDR3 covers 13 residues. Generated by immunoSEQ multiplex PCR, the TCRdb table keeps only in-frame clones and is missing some. The repertoire holds 100,000 to 150,000 clones, with around 89% as singletons. The TCR originated in a man aged 55 to 70 with COVID-19, enrolled during active disease. Sequencing was performed on peripheral blood. The gene calls are TRBV27 and TRBJ2-7; 7 nucleotides match TRBD1. CDR3 nucleotides: TGTGCCAGTCGGACAGGTGCCTCCTACGAGCAGTACTTC. This translates into CASRTGASYEQYF.